This TCR beta chain is from a study of T-cell memory formation after mild COVID-19. CDR1 is MGHRA and CDR2 is YSYEKL in the germline V gene. The V end lost 3 bases, the J end lost 3 bases, and 14 bases lay between the germline ends. The CDR3 loop spans 15 amino acids. UMIs and sample barcodes were carried by the TCR alpha and TCR beta cDNA libraries that 5'RACE produced using constant-segment primers. TCRdb re-called the 5' RACE reads with MiXCR, one entry per CDR3 protein. Of 250,000 to 300,000 distinct CDR3 sequences in the sample, around 16% were seen once. The chain couples TRBV4-1 to TRBJ2-5; no clear D. Sequencing was done on a sample of PBMCs or a T cell subset sorted from them (not recorded which). The sequence derives from a man in his late teens or twenties who had mild COVID-19 (a few samples of this study predate the infection). Cell type and time point are not known. The CDR3: CASSQTSLGEETQYF. CDR3 bases: TGCGCCAGCAGCCAGACCTCTCTTGGGGAAGAGACCCAGTACTTC.